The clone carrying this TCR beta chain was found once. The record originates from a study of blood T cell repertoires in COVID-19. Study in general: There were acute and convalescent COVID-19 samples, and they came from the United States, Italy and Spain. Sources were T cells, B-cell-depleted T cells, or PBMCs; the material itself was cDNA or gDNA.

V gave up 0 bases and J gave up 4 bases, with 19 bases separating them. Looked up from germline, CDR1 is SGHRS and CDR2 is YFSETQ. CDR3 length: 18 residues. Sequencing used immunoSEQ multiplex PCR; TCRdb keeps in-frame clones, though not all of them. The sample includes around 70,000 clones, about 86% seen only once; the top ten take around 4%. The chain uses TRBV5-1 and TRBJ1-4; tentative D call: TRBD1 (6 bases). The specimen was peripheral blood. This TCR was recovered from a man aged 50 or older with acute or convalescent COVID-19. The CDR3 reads CASSLGYGTRRINEKLFF. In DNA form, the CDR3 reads TGCGCCAGCAGCTTGGGGTATGGGACAAGAAGGATTAATGAAAAACTGTTTTTT.